What follows is one T cell receptor beta chain and its context. These data belong to a study of OX40 agonist ivuxolimab in advanced cancers. The CDR3 is made up of 12 amino acids. The germline V gene encodes CDR1 SGHAT and CDR2 FQDESV (reference sequence). The V and J ends lost 4 bases and 2 bases respectively, with 6 bases between them. Clones were read by immunoSEQ multiplex PCR, and TCRdb kept only the in-frame ones, dropping some. Of more than 45,000 clones listed, 86% are singletons. The V gene is TRBV11-1, the J gene TRBJ2-7; D ambiguous. This clonotype was obtained from an adult with an advanced solid tumor such as melanoma, head and neck, liver or kidney cancer. The sequenced sample was CD4+ or CD8+ T cells sorted from blood, obtained in a trial of the OX40 agonist ivuxolimab. The CDR3 loop is CASSSQAYEQYF. CDR3 DNA sequence: TGTGCCAGCAGCTCTCAAGCCTACGAGCAGTACTTC. Together with reference TRBV11-1 and TRBJ2-7, the CDR3 gives the full variable domain: EAEVAQSPRYKITEKSQAVAFWCDPISGHATLYWYRQILGQGPELLVQFQDESVVDDSQLPKDRFSAERLKGVDSTLKIQPAELGDSAMYLCASSSQAYEQYFGPGTRLTVT.